In this sample, the clone carrying this T cell receptor beta chain turned up once. No antigen is known for it. It was into CD45RA+ naive and CD45RA-negative memory subsets that the CD4+ cells were split. Repertoires were generated with immunoSEQ multiplex PCR, while TCRdb's copy carries only in-frame clones and drops some. This table has about 1.1 million clones, approximately 80% appearing once. Per the germline V gene, CDR1 is SNHLY and CDR2 is FYNNEI. Germline trimming cut 6 bases from V and 5 bases from J; bases unmatched to any gene: 8. The CDR3 consists of 15 residues. The record originates from a study of shared clonotypes between healthy human individuals. Study as a whole: Three CD4 naive, three CD4 memory, two CD8 naive and one CD8 memory plate were used per donor.

The study's findings and limits: Estimated clonotype richness was generally higher in naive than memory subsets.

The receptor was derived from a man between 18 and 35 years old in good health. Some clones in this sample may be carry-over from other donors' samples. The chain joins TRBV2 to TRBJ2-5, with 11 bases fitting TRBD1. Source material: memory CD4+ T cells from PBMCs. Regarding subset: CD45RA-negative fraction. As DNA, the CDR3 is TGTGCCAGCAGCCCCAGGACAGGGGGCGATGAGACCCAGTACTTC. Translation gives CASSPRTGGDETQYF.